This is a list of T cell receptor beta chains from one sample in a study of blood T cell repertoires in COVID-19. This table comes from immunoSEQ multiplex PCR, and its TCRdb copy is limited to in-frame clones, with some not included. The table lists about 300,000 clones, around 90% of them singletons, with around 4.4% in the top ten. The sample comprised PBMCs or T cells enriched from blood (not recorded which). These receptor sequences come from a young woman with acute COVID-19. Both conserved end residues are part of each CDR3. Fields, in order: V gene, D gene, clone size, J gene, CDR3 DNA, CDR3 protein. A D gene is named only where the DNA matches it firmly. Clone size, where shown, is once, few, many, or a class for clones that have expanded.

V: TRBV5-1
D: NA
size: NA
J: TRBJ1-2
DNA: TGCGCCAGCAGCTTAGGGGCGGTCTATGGCTACACCTTC
CDR3: CASSLGAVYGYTF

V: TRBV11-3
D: NA
size: NA
J: TRBJ1-2
DNA: TGTGCCAGCAGCTTAGAAAGCGGGAACTATGGCTACACCTTC
CDR3: CASSLESGNYGYTF

V: TRBV9
D: NA
size: NA
J: TRBJ2-1
DNA: TGTGCCAGCAGCGTAAGACTAGAACTATGGAACAATGAGCAGTTCTTC
CDR3: CASSVRLELWNNEQFF

V: TRBV11-2
D: TRBD1
size: NA
J: TRBJ1-5
DNA: TGTGCCAGCACCCCACTTTTAGTCGGGGACAGGGACAATCAGCCCCAGCATTTT
CDR3: CASTPLLVGDRDNQPQHF

V: TRBV5-1
D: TRBD1
size: once
J: TRBJ2-2
DNA: TGCGCCAGCAGCACTCAGGGGGCTAGGTCAACCGGGGAGCTGTTTTTT
CDR3: CASSTQGARSTGELFF

V: TRBV12-3/TRBV12-4
D: TRBD2
size: NA
J: TRBJ2-1
DNA: TGTGCCAGCAGTCCCCGCAGAGCGGGGAACGAGTTCTTC
CDR3: CASSPRRAGNEFF

V: TRBV24-1
D: TRBD1
size: NA
J: TRBJ1-3
DNA: TGTGCCACCAGTGACCCACGGACAGGGTCCGTAGGCACCATATATTTT
CDR3: CATSDPRTGSVGTIYF

V: TRBV19
D: NA
size: NA
J: TRBJ1-1
DNA: TGTGCCAGTAGTAATGAGTTTTGGTCGAACACTGAAGCTTTCTTT
CDR3: CASSNEFWSNTEAFF

V: TRBV28
D: NA
size: NA
J: TRBJ1-5
DNA: TGTGCCACGAACCGGGGGCGGGGGCTTGTTTCTGGCAATCAGCCCCAGCATTTT
CDR3: CATNRGRGLVSGNQPQHF

V: TRBV15
D: NA
size: NA
J: TRBJ2-5
DNA: TGTGCCACCAGCCCACCTAGGTCTCGAGTAACCCAAGAGACCCAGTACTTC
CDR3: CATSPPRSRVTQETQYF

V: TRBV5-1
D: TRBD1
size: NA
J: TRBJ2-1
DNA: TGCGCCAGCAGCCACGGGGACAGGAGATGGAATGAGCAGTTCTTC
CDR3: CASSHGDRRWNEQFF

V: TRBV7-6
D: TRBD1
size: NA
J: TRBJ2-1
DNA: TGTGCCAGCAGCGCTCGACAGGGTCTTTACAATGAGCAGTTCTTC
CDR3: CASSARQGLYNEQFF

V: TRBV9
D: NA
size: NA
J: TRBJ2-3
DNA: TGTGCCAGCAGCGTATATATAGTAACAGATACGCAGTATTTT
CDR3: CASSVYIVTDTQYF

V: TRBV10-3
D: NA
size: NA
J: TRBJ2-2
DNA: TGTGCCATCAGTGAGTCGAGAGGGTCCGCCCACGCGAACACCGGGGAGCTGTTTTTT
CDR3: CAISESRGSAHANTGELFF

V: TRBV30
D: NA
size: NA
J: TRBJ1-1
DNA: TGTGCCTGGAGTGCCCCAGGGTTACCTCTCACGAACCGTCAAGCTTTCTTT
CDR3: CAWSAPGLPLTNRQAFF

V: TRBV24-1
D: TRBD1
size: NA
J: TRBJ2-2
DNA: TGTGCCACCAGCGTTCCCATGACAGGGGGTAACACCGGGGAGCTGTTTTTT
CDR3: CATSVPMTGGNTGELFF

V: TRBV19
D: NA
size: NA
J: TRBJ1-2
DNA: TGTGCCAGTACCTCGGGGGGTCTCTATGGCTACACCTTC
CDR3: CASTSGGLYGYTF

V: TRBV7-3
D: TRBD2
size: NA
J: TRBJ2-1
DNA: TGTGCCAGCAGCTTTAAAACTCCTAGCGGGAGAGATGAGCAGTTCTTC
CDR3: CASSFKTPSGRDEQFF

V: TRBV5-1
D: NA
size: NA
J: TRBJ1-5
DNA: TGCGCCAGCAGCTTCTCCGGGGATCAGCCCCAGCATTTT
CDR3: CASSFSGDQPQHF

V: TRBV5-1
D: NA
size: NA
J: TRBJ2-2
DNA: TGCGCCAGCCGGGGGAATGGGGTAAACACCGGGGAGCTGTTTTTT
CDR3: CASRGNGVNTGELFF

V: TRBV5-1
D: TRBD1
size: NA
J: TRBJ2-1
DNA: TGCGCCAGCAGGGAACAGGGGCTAGCTGGCGAGCAGTTCTTC
CDR3: CASREQGLAGEQFF

V: TRBV11-3
D: NA
size: NA
J: TRBJ1-1
DNA: TGTGCCAGCAGCTTAGTCCTATCGGACAGCCTCACTGAAGCTTTCTTT
CDR3: CASSLVLSDSLTEAFF

V: TRBV6-6
D: NA
size: NA
J: TRBJ2-7
DNA: TGTGCCAGCAGGACAGTTCCCGCGGGGGAGCAGTACTTC
CDR3: CASRTVPAGEQYF

V: TRBV15
D: NA
size: once
J: TRBJ1-1
DNA: TGTGCCACCAGCAGAGAGACACGGCCTAACACTGAAGCTTTCTTT
CDR3: CATSRETRPNTEAFF

V: TRBV2
D: TRBD1
size: NA
J: TRBJ1-6
DNA: TGTGCCAGCAGTCCACAGGGGGCCCATAATTCACCCCTCCACTTT
CDR3: CASSPQGAHNSPLHF

V: TRBV27
D: NA
size: NA
J: TRBJ2-7
DNA: TGTGCCAGCAGTCCCAGGGAACACTCCTACGAGCAGTACTTC
CDR3: CASSPREHSYEQYF

V: TRBV28
D: TRBD1
size: NA
J: TRBJ2-1
DNA: TGTGCCAGCAGCTCGAACAGGGGTGTATTCAACAATGAGCAGTTCTTC
CDR3: CASSSNRGVFNNEQFF

V: TRBV27
D: TRBD1
size: NA
J: TRBJ1-5
DNA: TGTGCCAGCAGTTTTACAGGGGATCAGCCCCAGCATTTT
CDR3: CASSFTGDQPQHF

V: TRBV9
D: TRBD2
size: NA
J: TRBJ2-2
DNA: TGTGCCAGCAGCGTGGGACTAGCGGGAGGGGACACCGGGGAGCTGTTTTTT
CDR3: CASSVGLAGGDTGELFF

V: TRBV24-1
D: TRBD1
size: NA
J: TRBJ2-3
DNA: TGTGCCACCAGTGATTTGCGGCAGGGGGCCGCAGATACGCAGTATTTT
CDR3: CATSDLRQGAADTQYF

V: TRBV2
D: NA
size: NA
J: TRBJ1-5
DNA: TGTGCCAGCACCCCTACTGGAGAATTCGATCAGCCCCAGCATTTT
CDR3: CASTPTGEFDQPQHF

V: TRBV5-1
D: NA
size: NA
J: TRBJ1-4
DNA: TGCGCCAGCAGCTTGGACCCTACACAGGGTACTAATGAAAAACTGTTTTTT
CDR3: CASSLDPTQGTNEKLFF

V: TRBV9
D: TRBD1
size: NA
J: TRBJ2-7
DNA: TGTGCCAGCAGCGTAGCCGCGGGACAGGGCTACGAGCAGTACTTC
CDR3: CASSVAAGQGYEQYF

V: TRBV5-6
D: TRBD1
size: NA
J: TRBJ1-1
DNA: TGTGCCAGCAGCTTAGACAGGGTGGGATCTGAAGCTTTCTTT
CDR3: CASSLDRVGSEAFF

V: TRBV27
D: TRBD2
size: NA
J: TRBJ2-3
DNA: TGTGCCAGCAAAGTTCGGCGCCCAAAGACTAGCGGGAGGGCTAGAGCCCCCACAGATACGCAGTATTTT
CDR3: CASKVRRPKTSGRARAPTDTQYF

V: TRBV7-9
D: TRBD1
size: NA
J: TRBJ2-3
DNA: TGTGCCAGCAGCTTAGGGACAGGTTCGACAGATACGCAGTATTTT
CDR3: CASSLGTGSTDTQYF

V: TRBV9
D: NA
size: NA
J: TRBJ2-7
DNA: TGTGCCAGCAGCGTAGCGTCTGGACTGGCAGCCGAGCAGTACTTC
CDR3: CASSVASGLAAEQYF

V: TRBV28
D: TRBD1
size: few
J: TRBJ1-2
DNA: TGTGCCAGCTTGACAGGGGGCGTAGGCTACACCTTC
CDR3: CASLTGGVGYTF

V: TRBV4-1
D: NA
size: few
J: TRBJ2-1
DNA: TGCGCCAGCAGCCAAGATCATAGTCTAGCGTATTACAATGAGCAGTTCTTC
CDR3: CASSQDHSLAYYNEQFF

V: TRBV7-2
D: NA
size: NA
J: TRBJ2-6
DNA: TGTGCCAGCAGCTTTAGCGGCACCAACTCTGGGGCCAACGTCCTGACTTTC
CDR3: CASSFSGTNSGANVLTF

V: TRBV6-5
D: TRBD1
size: once
J: TRBJ2-7
DNA: TGTGCCAGCAGTTACTCCGGGACAGGGCCCTACGAGCAGTACTTC
CDR3: CASSYSGTGPYEQYF

V: TRBV2
D: TRBD1
size: NA
J: TRBJ1-2
DNA: TGTGCCAGCAGCCAATCAGGGGGCGCTGGCTACACCTTC
CDR3: CASSQSGGAGYTF

V: TRBV11-2
D: TRBD1
size: NA
J: TRBJ1-3
DNA: TGTGCCAGCACCAGAAGACAGGGTGGCACCATATATTTT
CDR3: CASTRRQGGTIYF

V: TRBV28
D: NA
size: NA
J: TRBJ1-1
DNA: TGTGCCAGCAGTTTAAAGGGGATGGCTTTCTTT
CDR3: CASSLKGMAFF

V: TRBV30
D: TRBD2
size: NA
J: TRBJ2-1
DNA: TGTGCCTGGAGGCGGACTAGCGGGATGTCCTACAATGAGCAGTTCTTC
CDR3: CAWRRTSGMSYNEQFF

V: TRBV13
D: NA
size: NA
J: TRBJ2-7
DNA: TGTGCCAGCAGCCCCGAACAGTACCGGGACATTAATTACGAGCAGTACTTC
CDR3: CASSPEQYRDINYEQYF

V: TRBV30
D: NA
size: NA
J: TRBJ1-1
DNA: TGTGCCTGTAAAACAGAGGAAGCTTTCTTT
CDR3: CACKTEEAFF

V: TRBV9
D: NA
size: NA
J: TRBJ1-1
DNA: TGTGCCAGCAGCGTAGAGGGACACATGAACACTGAAGCTTTCTTT
CDR3: CASSVEGHMNTEAFF

V: TRBV10-3
D: TRBD2
size: once
J: TRBJ2-3
DNA: TGTGCCATAGGACTAGCGGGAGTGCCAGATACGCAGTATTTT
CDR3: CAIGLAGVPDTQYF

V: TRBV7-9
D: NA
size: NA
J: TRBJ1-4
DNA: TGTGCCAGCAGCTTAGAAGGACTATTAGGGGAAAAACTGTTTTTT
CDR3: CASSLEGLLGEKLFF

V: TRBV7-8
D: TRBD2
size: NA
J: TRBJ2-1
DNA: TGTGCCAGCACCCTCCCGACTAGCGGGAGAAATGAGCAGTTCTTC
CDR3: CASTLPTSGRNEQFF

V: TRBV28
D: TRBD1
size: once
J: TRBJ1-1
DNA: TGTGCCAGCACCCTGGGACAGGGGAGGGTGGAAGCTTTCTTT
CDR3: CASTLGQGRVEAFF

V: TRBV27
D: TRBD2
size: NA
J: TRBJ2-5
DNA: TGTGCCAGCAGTTTAAGTCTAGCGGGGGAGCGAGAGACCCAGTACTTC
CDR3: CASSLSLAGERETQYF

V: TRBV5-6
D: TRBD1
size: NA
J: TRBJ1-1
DNA: TGTGCCAGCAGCTTAGCAGGGGGATGGATCACTGAAGCTTTCTTT
CDR3: CASSLAGGWITEAFF